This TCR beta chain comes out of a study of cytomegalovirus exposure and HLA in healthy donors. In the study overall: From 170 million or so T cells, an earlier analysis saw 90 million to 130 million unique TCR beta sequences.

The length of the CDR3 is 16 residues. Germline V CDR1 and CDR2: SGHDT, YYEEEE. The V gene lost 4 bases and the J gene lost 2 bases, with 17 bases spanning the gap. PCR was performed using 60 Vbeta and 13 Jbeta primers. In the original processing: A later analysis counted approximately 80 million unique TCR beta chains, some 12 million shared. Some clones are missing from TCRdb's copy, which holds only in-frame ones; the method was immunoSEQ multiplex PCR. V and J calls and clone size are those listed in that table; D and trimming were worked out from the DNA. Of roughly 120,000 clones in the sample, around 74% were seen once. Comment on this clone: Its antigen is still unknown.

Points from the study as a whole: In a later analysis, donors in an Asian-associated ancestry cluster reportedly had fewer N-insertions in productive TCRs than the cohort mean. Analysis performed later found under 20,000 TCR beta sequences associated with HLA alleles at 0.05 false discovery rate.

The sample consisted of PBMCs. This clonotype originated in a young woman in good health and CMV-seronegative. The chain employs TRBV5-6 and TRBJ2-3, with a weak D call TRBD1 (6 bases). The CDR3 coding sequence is TGTGCCAGCAGCGTGACCCGGGACAAATTCACAGATACGCAGTATTTT. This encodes CASSVTRDKFTDTQYF.